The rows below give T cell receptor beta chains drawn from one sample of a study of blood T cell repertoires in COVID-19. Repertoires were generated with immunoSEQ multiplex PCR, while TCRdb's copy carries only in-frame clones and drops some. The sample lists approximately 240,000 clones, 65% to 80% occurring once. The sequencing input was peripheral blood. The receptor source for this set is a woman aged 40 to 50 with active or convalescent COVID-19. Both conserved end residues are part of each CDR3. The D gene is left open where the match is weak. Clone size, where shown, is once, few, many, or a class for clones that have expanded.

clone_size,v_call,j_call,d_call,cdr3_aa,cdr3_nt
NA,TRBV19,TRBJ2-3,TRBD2,CASRGLDTDTQYF,TGTGCCAGTAGGGGACTAGATACAGATACGCAGTATTTT
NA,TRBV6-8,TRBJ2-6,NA,CASSHRDSGANVLTF,TGTGCCAGCAGCCACAGGGATTCTGGGGCCAACGTCCTGACTTTC
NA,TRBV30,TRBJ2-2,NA,CAWSLAGANTGELFF,TGTGCCTGGAGCTTGGCAGGGGCGAACACCGGGGAGCTGTTTTTT
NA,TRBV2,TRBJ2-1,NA,CASAASANEQFF,TGTGCCAGCGCGGCTAGCGCCAATGAGCAGTTCTTC
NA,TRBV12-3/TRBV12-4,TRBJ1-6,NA,CASTNRNSPLHF,TGTGCCAGCACCAACAGGAATTCACCCCTCCACTTT
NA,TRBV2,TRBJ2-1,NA,CASSSVSSYNEQFF,TGTGCCAGCAGTTCAGTCAGCTCCTACAATGAGCAGTTCTTC
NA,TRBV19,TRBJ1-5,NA,CASSIRPGDQPQHF,TGTGCCAGTAGTATTCGCCCGGGGGACCAGCCCCAGCATTTT
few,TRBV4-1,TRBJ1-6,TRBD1,CASSESGTANSPLHF,TGCGCCAGCAGCGAATCCGGGACAGCAAATTCACCCCTCCACTTT
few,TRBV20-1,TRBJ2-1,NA,CSGRIDNEQFF,TGCAGTGGGCGGATTGACAATGAGCAGTTCTTC
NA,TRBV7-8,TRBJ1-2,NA,CASSHRAGGYTF,TGTGCCAGCAGTCACAGGGCCGGGGGCTACACCTTC
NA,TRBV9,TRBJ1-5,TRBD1,CASSGGTGGQPQHF,TGTGCCAGCAGCGGCGGGACAGGGGGTCAGCCCCAGCATTTT
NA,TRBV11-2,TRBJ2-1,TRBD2,CASSLTSGGRFF,TGTGCCAGCAGCCTGACTAGCGGGGGACGGTTCTTC
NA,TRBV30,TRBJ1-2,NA,CAWSSGTFEGAHF,TGTGCCTGGAGTTCCGGAACTTTCGAGGGAGCCCACTTC
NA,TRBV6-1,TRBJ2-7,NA,CASSGPRDPGRYEQYF,TGTGCCAGCAGTGGGCCCCGGGACCCGGGGAGGTACGAGCAGTACTTC
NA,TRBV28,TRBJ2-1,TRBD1,CASSSLTGKNYNEQFF,TGTGCCAGCAGTTCCTTGACAGGGAAAAATTACAATGAGCAGTTCTTC
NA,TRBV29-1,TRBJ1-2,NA,CSVEDGQSYGYTF,TGCAGCGTTGAAGACGGACAGTCCTATGGCTACACCTTC
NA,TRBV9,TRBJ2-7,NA,CASSVGQGKMEQYF,TGTGCCAGCAGCGTAGGTCAGGGAAAGATGGAGCAGTACTTC
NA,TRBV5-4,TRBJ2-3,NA,CASRPLWAGSTDTQYF,TGTGCCAGCAGACCTTTATGGGCAGGGAGCACAGATACGCAGTATTTT
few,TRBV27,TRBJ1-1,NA,CASSLSGPWQGTAFF,TGTGCCAGCAGTTTATCGGGTCCTTGGCAGGGGACAGCTTTCTTT